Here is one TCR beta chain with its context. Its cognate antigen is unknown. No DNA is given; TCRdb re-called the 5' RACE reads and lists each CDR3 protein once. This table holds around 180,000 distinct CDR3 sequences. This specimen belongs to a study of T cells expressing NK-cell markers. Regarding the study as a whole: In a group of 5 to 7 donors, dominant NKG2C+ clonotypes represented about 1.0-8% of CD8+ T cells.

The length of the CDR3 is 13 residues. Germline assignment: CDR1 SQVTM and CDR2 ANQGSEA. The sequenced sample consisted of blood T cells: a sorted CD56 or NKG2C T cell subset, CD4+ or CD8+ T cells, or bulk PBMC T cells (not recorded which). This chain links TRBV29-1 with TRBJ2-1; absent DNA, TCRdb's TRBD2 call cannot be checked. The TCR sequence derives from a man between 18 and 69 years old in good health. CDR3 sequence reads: CSGLAGAYNEQFF.